These 20 T cell receptor beta chains came from one sample sequenced in a study of blood T cell repertoires in COVID-19. Produced via immunoSEQ multiplex PCR; TCRdb's table is partial and in-frame only. This sample has under 150,000 clones, with around 83% found just once. What was sequenced was peripheral blood. Receptors originate from a man older than 75 with active or convalescent COVID-19.

This rearrangement joins TRBV7-2 to TRBJ2-3; 7 bases are a match to TRBD1. CDR1 and CDR2 (germline): SGHTA, FQGNSA. The CDR3 is 14 amino acids. V lost 7 bases to trimming and J lost 4 bases; unmatched junction nucleotides: 8. CDR3 coding DNA: TGTGCCAGCAAGCCCGACAGGGATTCAGATACGCAGTATTTT. Protein product: CASKPDRDSDTQYF. Filled out from reference TRBV7-2 and TRBJ2-3, the complete variable domain reads GAGVSQSPSNKVTEKGKDVELRCDPISGHTALYWYRQSLGQGLEFLIYFQGNSAPDKSGLPSDRFSAERTGGSVSTLTIQRTQQEDSAVYLCASKPDRDSDTQYFGPGTRLTVL.

This sequence joins TRBV18 and TRBJ1-2; D uncertain. The CDR3 has 17 residues. Looked up from germline, CDR1 is KGHSH and CDR2 is LQKENI. The germline V and J ends were trimmed by 3 bases and 2 bases, with 19 bases remaining between them. CDR3 residues: CASSPYLEQTQNYGYTF. CDR3 nucleotide sequence: TGTGCCAGCTCACCCTACCTCGAGCAGACTCAGAACTATGGCTACACCTTC.

The rearrangement joins TRBV2 to TRBJ1-2; 12 bases agree with TRBD1. V was pared by 3 bases and J by 8 bases, with 7 bases of the junction left unmatched. CDR1 is SNHLY and CDR2 is FYNNEI in the germline V gene. CDR3 length: 15 amino acids. The CDR3 DNA sequence: TGTGCCAGCAGTGATTCCGGGACAGGGGGCGGCGGCTACACCTTC. Protein sequence: CASSDSGTGGGGYTF.

The chain uses TRBV30 and TRBJ1-3, with 7 bases identical to TRBD1. The CDR3 loop spans 13 amino acids. CDR1 and CDR2 from the germline V gene are GTSNPN and SVGIG (reference sequence). The CDR3 loop reads CSSGGISGNTIYF. The CDR3 DNA reads as TGTAGTTCAGGGGGTATCTCTGGAAACACCATATATTTT. Based on the CDR3 plus reference TRBV30 and TRBJ1-3, the full variable domain is SQTIHQWPATLVQPVGSPLSLECTVEGTSNPNLYWYRQAAGRGLQLLFYSVGIGQISSEVPQNLSASRPQDRQFILSSKKLLLSDSGFYLCSSGGISGNTIYFGEGSWLTVV.

The chain carries TRBV7-9 and TRBJ1-1, with 12 bases lining up with TRBD1. There are 15 residues in the CDR3. Germline loops: CDR1 SEHNR, CDR2 FQNEAQ (reference sequence). The trim removed 4 bases at V and 5 bases at J, leaving 5 bases unmatched. The CDR3 reads CASSWGTGGKTEAFF. In nucleotides, the CDR3 is TGTGCCAGCAGCTGGGGGACAGGGGGCAAAACTGAAGCTTTCTTT.

The chain is built from TRBV6-5 and TRBJ1-5; 10 bases are a match to TRBD1. Germline values: CDR1 MNHEY, CDR2 SVGAGI. The J segment lost 11 bases and the V segment lost 6 bases, leaving 7 bases of the junction unmatched. The CDR3 consists of 13 residues. For the CDR3, the DNA is TGTGCCAGCAGCCCAGGGACAGGGGATACCCAGCATTTT. Residues: CASSPGTGDTQHF.

The rearrangement links TRBV4-2 to TRBJ1-4, with TRBD1 matching 7 bases. The junction had 8 bases not matched to a gene; V was cut back by 1 base and J by 0 bases. There are 18 residues in the CDR3. Germline CDR1 and CDR2: LGHNA and YNFKEQ. The DNA of the CDR3 is TGTGCCAGCAGCCAAGGGACAGGCGGAATGCCAACTAATGAAAAACTGTTTTTT. It codes for CASSQGTGGMPTNEKLFF.

This clone was detected only a few times. The chain joins TRBV6-5 to TRBJ1-2; D gene uncertain. The CDR3 covers 15 residues. Germline CDR1 reads MNHEY; CDR2 reads SVGAGI. Trimming shortened V by 6 bases and J by 3 bases, and 17 bases separated the two germline ends. CDR3 in DNA: TGTGCCAGCAGGGCGGGGATCCTGACCCACTATGGCTACACCTTC. This encodes CASRAGILTHYGYTF.

The gene calls are TRBV6-6 and TRBJ1-2; a possible D gene is TRBD1 (5 bases). The V end lost 5 bases, the J end lost 2 bases, and 12 bases lay between the germline ends. The V gene's germline CDR1 is MNHNY and CDR2 SVGAGI (reference sequence). CDR3 length: 14 amino acids. CDR3: CASSHTDSNYGYTF. CDR3 in DNA: TGTGCCAGCAGTCATACAGACAGCAACTATGGCTACACCTTC.

This chain joins TRBV7-2 and TRBJ2-7, with 10 bases matching TRBD2. This CDR3 has 15 residues. The junction had 2 bases not matched to a gene; V was cut back by 1 base and J by 2 bases. In germline, CDR1 is SGHTA, CDR2 FQGNSA. CDR3 in amino acids: CASSLDTSGAYEQYF. The CDR3 region has the DNA TGTGCCAGCAGCTTAGACACTAGCGGGGCCTACGAGCAGTACTTC.

The sample holds one count of this clone. The gene calls are TRBV7-9 and TRBJ1-4; perhaps TRBD1 as D (5 bases). The CDR3 loop spans 13 amino acids. CDR1 and CDR2 (germline): SEHNR, FQNEAQ (reference sequence). Trimming took 4 bases from V and 5 from J, leaving 8 bases between them. CDR3 in amino acids: CASSSQGNEKLFF. Here the CDR3 DNA reads TGTGCCAGCAGCTCGCAGGGAAATGAAAAACTGTTTTTT.

This clone showed up just a few times. The chain carries TRBV5-4 and TRBJ2-1; 8 bases are a match to TRBD2. The germline gives CDR1 SGHNT, CDR2 YYREEE (reference sequence). The CDR3 runs to 16 residues. The V gene end was trimmed by 4 bases and the J gene end by 4 bases; junction bases not matched to a gene: 10. CDR3 DNA sequence: TGTGCCAGCAGCCCCCGCCGGTCGGGGGGGTACAATGAGCAGTTCTTC. It specifies CASSPRRSGGYNEQFF.

V and J are TRBV7-9 and TRBJ2-7; 8 bases align to TRBD1. This CDR3 contains 15 residues. Germline CDR1 is SEHNR and CDR2 is FQNEAQ (reference sequence). V was clipped by 5 bases and J by 6 bases; unmatched bases: 12. Here the CDR3 DNA reads TGTGCCAGCAGCATGTCAGGGGGCCGTGTCCTCGAGCAGTACTTC. Its protein is CASSMSGGRVLEQYF.

This sequence joins TRBV19 and TRBJ1-1, with D unclear. The V end lost 3 bases, the J end lost 6 bases, and 17 bases lay between the germline ends. The CDR3 is 15 amino acids. Germline CDR1 LNHDA, CDR2 SQIVND (reference sequence). The CDR3 nucleotides are TGTGCCAGTAGTATCTCAGCGGGATCCCTCGCTGAAGCTTTCTTT. Amino acids: CASSISAGSLAEAFF.

This clone was picked up one time. The chain links TRBV2 to TRBJ2-3; D might be TRBD2 (5 bases). In germline, CDR1 is SNHLY, CDR2 FYNNEI. The CDR3 is 13 amino acids. V was pared by 8 bases and J by 3 bases, with 12 bases between. The CDR3 DNA reads as TGTGCCAGCCGGGGAATTGGGACAGATACGCAGTATTTT. It encodes CASRGIGTDTQYF.

This clone is a singleton in its sample. The chain links TRBV7-9 to TRBJ2-7; possible D gene TRBD1, 5 bases. The germline V gene has CDR1 SEHNR and CDR2 FQNEAQ (reference sequence). CDR3 length equals 12 residues. The V end lost 7 bases, the J end lost 5 bases, and 12 bases lay between the germline ends. The CDR3, as DNA: TGTGCCAGCACGCTGGGGCCCAACGAGCAGTACTTC. It is translated as CASTLGPNEQYF.

The V call is TRBV7-2, the J call TRBJ1-4, with D perhaps TRBD1 (6 bases). CDR3 length equals 16 residues. V lost 1 base, J lost 10 bases, and 19 bases lay in between. Germline V gene sequence: CDR1 SGHTA, CDR2 FQGNSA. The CDR3 DNA reads as TGTGCCAGCAGCTTAGAGGGGGGGACGGGCGGAGGAAAACTGTTTTTT. Encoded protein: CASSLEGGTGGGKLFF.

This chain joins TRBV11-2 and TRBJ2-5; D is possibly TRBD1 (6 bases). This CDR3 has 14 amino acids. The V end was cut by 7 bases, the J end by 5 bases, with 17 bases between. Germline CDR1 reads SGHAT; CDR2 reads FQNNGV. CDR3 DNA sequence: TGTGCCAGCACCCTGACAGGACGATTCGAGACCCAGTACTTC. Its translation is CASTLTGRFETQYF.

The chain uses TRBV7-9 and TRBJ1-1; no definite D call. The germline V and J ends were trimmed by 2 bases and 3 bases, with 7 bases remaining between them. CDR1 and CDR2 (germline): SEHNR, FQNEAQ (reference sequence). This CDR3 spans 13 amino acids. CDR3 protein: CASSLNGDTEAFF. The CDR3 DNA reads as TGTGCCAGCAGCTTAAACGGTGACACTGAAGCTTTCTTT.

The chain joins TRBV2 to TRBJ1-6; the D is unclear. The CDR3 has 16 amino acids. Germline values: CDR1 SNHLY, CDR2 FYNNEI. The V gene lost 2 bases and the J gene lost 0 bases, with 8 bases spanning the gap. This CDR3 is CASSERRSSYNSPLHF. CDR3 DNA: TGTGCCAGCAGTGAACGGAGGAGCTCCTATAATTCACCCCTCCACTTT.